This T cell receptor beta chain was obtained from a study of PD-1 blockade in classical Hodgkin lymphoma (TCRdb year 2020). Regarding the research as a whole: To define a peripheral blood immune signature of response to PD-1 blockade in classical Hodgkin lymphoma, the study combined TCR beta sequencing with CyTOF. What the study reported, not specific to this receptor: Only a single clinical trial cohort was studied, and what caused the repertoire differences, possibly disease activity or prior therapy, remained undefined. Newly diagnosed patients were reported to have lower baseline TCR diversity than healthy donors, and relapsed/refractory patients were reported to have lower baseline TCR diversity still.

The sample holds one count of this clone. Which antigen it targets is not known. No base qualities exist here, and no much larger clone lies one base off it. The CDR3 has 14 amino acids, counting the end cysteine and phenylalanine. The CDR3 DNA has 42 bases and is translated from base 1. CDR1 and CDR2 (ENHRY, SYGVKD) derive from the germline V gene. The junction shows trimming of 6 bases on V and 6 bases on J, and the gene matches do not reach 4 bases of it. The Qiagen DNeasy kit was used to extract genomic DNA both from unsorted PBMCs and from the negatively selected CD4+ and CD8+ fractions. TCR beta CDR3 regions were amplified by immunoSEQ multiplex PCR using primers annealing to V and J segments. A synthetic immune receptor repertoire was used to minimize amplification bias, and any remaining bias was removed computationally after sequencing. As for how the authors treated the data: Custom Python scripts were used to quantify repertoire diversity as the Shannon entropy index. Unsorted, CD4+ and CD8+ repertoires were analyzed separately, except for combined analyses in which CD4+ and CD8+ sequences were merged in silico. TCRdb stores this immuneACCESS table with in-frame sequences only. Part of the clones is absent; in the studies checked, under half of the shortfall reflects unresolved V genes, and no reason is known for the rest. The DNA was the basis for D and trimming; V, J and clone size are from that table. This sample gives fewer than 40,000 clones in total; roughly 90% of them show up just once. The ten largest clones capture 1.2% of the sample.

The meaning of the sample's time point label: newly diagnosed, previously untreated cHL patient sample. Using a Miltenyi CD4+ T cell isolation kit, CD4+ T cells were purified from thawed PBMCs through magnetic negative selection. As a comparison group for the relapsed/refractory trial patients, PBMCs were sequenced from patients with newly diagnosed, previously untreated classical Hodgkin lymphoma. Peripheral blood was collected in 8 mL Vacutainer Cell Preparation Tubes, from which PBMCs were isolated by centrifugation and then cryopreserved. Purified CD4+ and CD8+ fractions were prepared only for cases in which an additional PBMC sample was available. Magnetically labelled cells were depleted on LS columns in a quadroMACS separator, and the flow-through was collected as the purified fraction.

Here the chain combines TRBV10-3 and TRBJ2-7, and 14 bases in between align with TRBD2. Sequencing was performed on CD4+ T cells from blood. The receptor's source is a human donor with classical Hodgkin lymphoma. In nucleotides, the sequence is TGTGCCATCAGCGGGACTAGCGGGAGTCGCGAGCAGTACTTC. Its translation is CAISGTSGSREQYF.